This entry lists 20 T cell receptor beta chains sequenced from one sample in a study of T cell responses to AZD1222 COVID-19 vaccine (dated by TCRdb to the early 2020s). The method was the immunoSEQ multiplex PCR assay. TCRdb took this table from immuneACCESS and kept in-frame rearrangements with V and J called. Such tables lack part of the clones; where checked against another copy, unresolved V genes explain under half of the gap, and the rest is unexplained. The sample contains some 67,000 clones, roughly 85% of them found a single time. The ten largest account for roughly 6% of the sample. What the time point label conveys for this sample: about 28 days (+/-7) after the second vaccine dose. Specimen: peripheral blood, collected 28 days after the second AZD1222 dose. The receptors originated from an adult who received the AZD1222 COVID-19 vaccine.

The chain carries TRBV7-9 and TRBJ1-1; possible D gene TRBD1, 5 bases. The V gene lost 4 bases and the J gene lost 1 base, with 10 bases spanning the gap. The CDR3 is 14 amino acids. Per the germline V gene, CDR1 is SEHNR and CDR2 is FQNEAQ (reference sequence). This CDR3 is CASSSSGENTEAFF. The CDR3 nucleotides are TGTGCCAGCAGCTCCTCGGGGGAGAACACTGAAGCTTTCTTT.

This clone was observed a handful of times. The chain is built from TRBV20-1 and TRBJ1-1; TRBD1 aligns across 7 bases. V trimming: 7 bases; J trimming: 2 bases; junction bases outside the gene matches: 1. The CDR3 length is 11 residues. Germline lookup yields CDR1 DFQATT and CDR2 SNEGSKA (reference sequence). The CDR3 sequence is CSGTGNTEAFF. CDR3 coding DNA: TGCAGTGGGACAGGCAACACTGAAGCTTTCTTT.

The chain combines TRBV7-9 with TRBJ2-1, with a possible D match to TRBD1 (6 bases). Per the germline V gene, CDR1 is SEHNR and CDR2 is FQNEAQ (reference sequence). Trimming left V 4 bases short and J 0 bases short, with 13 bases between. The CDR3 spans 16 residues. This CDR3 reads CASSWKDRFSYNEQFF. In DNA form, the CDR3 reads TGTGCCAGCAGCTGGAAGGACAGATTCTCCTACAATGAGCAGTTCTTC.

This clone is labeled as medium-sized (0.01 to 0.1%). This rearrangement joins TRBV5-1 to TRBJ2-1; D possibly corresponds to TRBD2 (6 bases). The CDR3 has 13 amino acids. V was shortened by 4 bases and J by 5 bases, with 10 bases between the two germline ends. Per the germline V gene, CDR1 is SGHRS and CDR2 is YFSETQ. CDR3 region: CASSDGTHNEQFF. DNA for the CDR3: TGCGCCAGCAGCGACGGGACTCACAATGAGCAGTTCTTC.

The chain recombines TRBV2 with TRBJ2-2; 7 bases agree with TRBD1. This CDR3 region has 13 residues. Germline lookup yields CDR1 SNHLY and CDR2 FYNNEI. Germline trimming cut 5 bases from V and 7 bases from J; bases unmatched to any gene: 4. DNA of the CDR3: TGTGCCAGCAGTCCACAGGGGTTCGGGGAGCTGTTTTTT. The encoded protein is CASSPQGFGELFF.

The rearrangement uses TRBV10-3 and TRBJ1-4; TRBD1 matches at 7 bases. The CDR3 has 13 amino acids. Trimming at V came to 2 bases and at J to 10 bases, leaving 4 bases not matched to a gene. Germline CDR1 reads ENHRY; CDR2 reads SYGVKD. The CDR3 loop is CAISEGQAAKLFF. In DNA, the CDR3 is TGTGCCATCAGTGAGGGACAGGCGGCAAAACTGTTTTTT.

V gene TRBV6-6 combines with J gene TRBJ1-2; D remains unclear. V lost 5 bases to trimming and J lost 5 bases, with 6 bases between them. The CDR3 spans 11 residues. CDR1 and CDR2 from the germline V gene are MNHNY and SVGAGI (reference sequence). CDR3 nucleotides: TGTGCCAGCAGTCCAGGTTATGGCTACACCTTC. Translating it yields CASSPGYGYTF.

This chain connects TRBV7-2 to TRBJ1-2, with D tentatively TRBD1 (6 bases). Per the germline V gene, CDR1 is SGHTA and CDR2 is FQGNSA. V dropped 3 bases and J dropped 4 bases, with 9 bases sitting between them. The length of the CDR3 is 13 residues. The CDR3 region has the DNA TGTGCCAGCAGCTTGACAGGAATCTATGGCTACACCTTC. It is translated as CASSLTGIYGYTF. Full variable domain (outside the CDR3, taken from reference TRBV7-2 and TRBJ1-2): GAGVSQSPSNKVTEKGKDVELRCDPISGHTALYWYRQSLGQGLEFLIYFQGNSAPDKSGLPSDRFSAERTGGSVSTLTIQRTQQEDSAVYLCASSLTGIYGYTFGSGTRLTVV.

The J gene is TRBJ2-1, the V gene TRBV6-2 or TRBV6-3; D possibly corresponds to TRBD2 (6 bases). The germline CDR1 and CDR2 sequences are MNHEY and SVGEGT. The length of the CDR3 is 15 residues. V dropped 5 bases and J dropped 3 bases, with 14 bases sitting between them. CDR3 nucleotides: TGTGCCAGCAGTACTCCCTTGGACTACTACAATGAGCAGTTCTTC. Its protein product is CASSTPLDYYNEQFF.

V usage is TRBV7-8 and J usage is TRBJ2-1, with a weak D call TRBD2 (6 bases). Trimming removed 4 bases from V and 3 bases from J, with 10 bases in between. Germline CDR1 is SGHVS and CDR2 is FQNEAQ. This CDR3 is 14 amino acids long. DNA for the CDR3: TGTGCCAGCAGCTCGGGACTTAACTACAATGAGCAGTTCTTC. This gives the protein CASSSGLNYNEQFF.

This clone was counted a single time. The CDR3 sequence: CASSLRGPGDNSPLHF. The CDR3 DNA follows: TGTGCCAGCAGCCTGAGAGGACCCGGGGATAATTCACCCCTCCACTTT. This rearrangement joins TRBV2 to TRBJ1-6; unclear D gene. CDR3 length equals 16 residues. V was pared by 6 bases and J by 5 bases, with 17 bases between. Germline V gene lookup returns CDR1 SNHLY and CDR2 FYNNEI.

The chain's CDR3 is CASSVTGVSGYTF. The DNA for the CDR3 is TGTGCCAGTAGTGTGACAGGGGTCAGCGGCTACACCTTC. V usage is TRBV19 and J usage is TRBJ1-2; 8 bases line up with TRBD1. The CDR3 covers 13 residues. J gave up 8 bases and V 5 bases, and 7 bases lay outside the gene matches. The germline gives CDR1 LNHDA, CDR2 SQIVND (reference sequence).

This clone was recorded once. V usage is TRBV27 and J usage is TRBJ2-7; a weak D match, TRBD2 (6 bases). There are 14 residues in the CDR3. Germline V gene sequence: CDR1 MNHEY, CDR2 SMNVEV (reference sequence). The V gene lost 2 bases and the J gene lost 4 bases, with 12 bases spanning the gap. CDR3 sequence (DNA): TGTGCCAGCAGTTTAAACGGACTAAAGTACGAGCAGTACTTC. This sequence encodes CASSLNGLKYEQYF.

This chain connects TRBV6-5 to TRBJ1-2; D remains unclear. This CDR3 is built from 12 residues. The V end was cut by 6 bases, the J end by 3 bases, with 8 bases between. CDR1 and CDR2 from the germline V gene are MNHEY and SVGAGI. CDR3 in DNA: TGTGCCAGCAGGGACGGATACTATGGCTACACCTTC. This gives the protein CASRDGYYGYTF.

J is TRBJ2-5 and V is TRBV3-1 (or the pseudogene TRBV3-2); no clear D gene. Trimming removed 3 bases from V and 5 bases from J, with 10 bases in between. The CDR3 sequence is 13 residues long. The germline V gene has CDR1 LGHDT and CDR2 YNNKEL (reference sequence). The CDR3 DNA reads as TGTGCCAGCAGCCAGCCCGGGTTGGAGACCCAGTACTTC. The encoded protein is CASSQPGLETQYF.

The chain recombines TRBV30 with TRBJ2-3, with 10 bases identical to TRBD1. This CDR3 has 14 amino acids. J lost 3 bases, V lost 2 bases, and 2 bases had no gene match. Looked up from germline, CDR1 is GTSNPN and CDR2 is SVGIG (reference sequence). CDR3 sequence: CAWSRGQGTDTQYF. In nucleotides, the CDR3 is TGTGCCTGGAGTAGGGGACAGGGGACAGATACGCAGTATTTT.

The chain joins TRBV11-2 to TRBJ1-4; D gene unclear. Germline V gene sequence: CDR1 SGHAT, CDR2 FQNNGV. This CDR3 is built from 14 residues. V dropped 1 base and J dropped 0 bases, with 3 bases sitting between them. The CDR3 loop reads CASSLAATNEKLFF. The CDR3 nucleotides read TGTGCCAGCAGCTTAGCTGCAACTAATGAAAAACTGTTTTTT.

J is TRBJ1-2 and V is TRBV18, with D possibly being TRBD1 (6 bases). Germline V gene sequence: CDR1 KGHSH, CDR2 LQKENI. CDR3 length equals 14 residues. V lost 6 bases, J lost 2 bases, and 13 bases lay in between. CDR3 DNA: TGTGCCAGCTCCTCCGGGAGGGGGAACTATGGCTACACCTTC. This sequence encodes CASSSGRGNYGYTF.

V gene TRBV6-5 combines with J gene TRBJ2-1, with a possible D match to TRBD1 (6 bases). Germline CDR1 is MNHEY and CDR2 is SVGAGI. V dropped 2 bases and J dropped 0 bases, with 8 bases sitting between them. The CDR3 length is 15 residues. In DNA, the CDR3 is TGTGCCAGCAGTTACGGGACACTCTCCTACAATGAGCAGTTCTTC. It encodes CASSYGTLSYNEQFF.

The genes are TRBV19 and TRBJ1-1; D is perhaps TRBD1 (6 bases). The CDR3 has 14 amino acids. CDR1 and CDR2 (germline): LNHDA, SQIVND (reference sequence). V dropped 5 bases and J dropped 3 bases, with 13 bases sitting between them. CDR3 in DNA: TGTGCCAGTAGTCAGCCAGGGGTTGACACTGAAGCTTTCTTT. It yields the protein CASSQPGVDTEAFF. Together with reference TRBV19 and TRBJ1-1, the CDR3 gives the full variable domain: DGGITQSPKYLFRKEGQNVTLSCEQNLNHDAMYWYRQDPGQGLRLIYYSQIVNDFQKGDIAEGYSVSREKKESFPLTVTSAQKNPTAFYLCASSQPGVDTEAFFGQGTRLTVV.